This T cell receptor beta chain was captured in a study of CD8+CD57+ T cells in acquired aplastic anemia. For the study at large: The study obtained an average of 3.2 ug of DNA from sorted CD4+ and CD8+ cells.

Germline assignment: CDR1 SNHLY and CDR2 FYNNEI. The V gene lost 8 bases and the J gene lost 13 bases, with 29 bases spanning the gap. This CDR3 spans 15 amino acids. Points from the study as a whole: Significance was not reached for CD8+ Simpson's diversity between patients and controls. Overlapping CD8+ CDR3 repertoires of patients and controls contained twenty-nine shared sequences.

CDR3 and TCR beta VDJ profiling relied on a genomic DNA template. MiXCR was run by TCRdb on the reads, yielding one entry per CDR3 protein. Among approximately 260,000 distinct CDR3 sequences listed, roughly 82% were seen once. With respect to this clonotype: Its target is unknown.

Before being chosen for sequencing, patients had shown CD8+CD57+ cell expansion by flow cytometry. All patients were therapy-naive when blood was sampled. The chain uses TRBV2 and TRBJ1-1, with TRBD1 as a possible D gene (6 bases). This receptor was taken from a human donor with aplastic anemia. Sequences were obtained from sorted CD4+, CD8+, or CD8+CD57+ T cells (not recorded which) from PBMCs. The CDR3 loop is CASGVGGTETTYFFF. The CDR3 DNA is TGTGCCAGCGGGGTCGGGGGCACAGAGACGACGTATTTTTTCTTT.